Sequencing of this TCR beta chain was carried out in a study of blood T cells in healthy people across ages. Note on this clonotype: Its specificity is not known.

Findings and caveats of the study: Lack of knowledge of donor CMV status possibly confounded expanded clonotype changes. Diversity was higher, and naive CD4+ cells more numerous, in long-lived donors than in aged donors.

The total RNA that was extracted per sample amounted to at least 5 micrograms. PCR was performed a second time for about 7 to 12 cycles using a sample-barcoded 5' primer and a J-beta primer mix. Using its own MiXCR run on the 5' RACE reads, TCRdb lists one record per CDR3 protein. The sample contains around 940,000 distinct CDR3 sequences, roughly half of which appear only once. What was sequenced was blood. The receptor's source is an older woman in good health.

The CDR3 loop is CSASLGRENTEAFF. The CDR3 bases are TGCAGTGCTAGTCTCGGCAGGGAGAACACTGAAGCTTTCTTT. The rearrangement links TRBV20-1 to TRBJ1-1; D is perhaps TRBD1 (5 bases). V shed 3 bases and J shed 1 base, with 12 bases lying between them. The CDR3 loop spans 14 amino acids. Per the germline V gene, CDR1 is DFQATT and CDR2 is SNEGSKA (reference sequence).